This T cell receptor beta chain was sequenced for a study of cytomegalovirus exposure and HLA in healthy donors. On the study more broadly: Unique TCR beta sequences numbering approximately 120 million came from around 180 million T cells in an earlier analysis. Study-level findings and limits: Reports described diagnosis of cytomegalovirus status by the classifier as highly specific and sensitive. Among immune exposure information, only CMV serostatus was available. The authors later found most CMV-associated TCR beta chains appeared HLA-restricted.

On this clone: The antigen remains unidentified.

The germline CDR1 and CDR2 sequences are SGHRS and YFSETQ. The J segment lost 7 bases and the V segment lost 5 bases, leaving 11 bases of the junction unmatched. This CDR3 has 16 residues. The PCR made use of 60 Vbeta and 13 Jbeta primers. Only in-frame clones appear in the TCRdb table, and some are missing; sequencing was by immunoSEQ multiplex PCR. The sample shows 200,000 or so clones, and 0.74% sits with its ten largest clones. Sample: PBMCs. This chain links TRBV5-1 with TRBJ2-1, with 11 bases fitting TRBD2. The TCR comes from a boy aged 10-17 years in good health and CMV-seronegative. This CDR3 reads CASSQGGLAGGNEQFF. CDR3 nucleotide sequence: TGCGCCAGCAGTCAGGGCGGGCTAGCGGGGGGAAATGAGCAGTTCTTC.